This T cell receptor beta chain is from a study of blood T cell repertoires in COVID-19. TCRdb's table, derived via immunoSEQ multiplex PCR, lists solely in-frame clones and lacks some. This table holds over 100,000 clones, more than 75% found once. Losses at the gene ends were 0 bases for V and 2 bases for J; bases not matched to a gene: 7. This CDR3 has 17 amino acids. The germline CDR1 and CDR2 sequences are MNHEY and SVGEGT. The sample consisted of peripheral blood. The V and J genes are TRBV6-2 or TRBV6-3 and TRBJ1-2, with 9 bases aligning to TRBD1. The receptor's source is a man in his fifties or sixties with active COVID-19. CDR3 region: CASSYSTGGAFNYGYTF. CDR3 DNA sequence: TGTGCCAGCAGTTACTCCACAGGGGGCGCGTTCAACTATGGCTACACCTTC.